These 10 T cell receptor beta chains share one sample of origin, sequenced in a study of vaccination effects on CD4 cells after COVID-19 (dated by TCRdb to the early 2020s). In the ViraFEST assay, PBMC were stimulated with viral peptide pools, and TCR sequencing was then used to find antigen-specific CD4+ T cell clonotypes based on their expansion. After more than nine days of culture, CD4+ T cells were isolated with the EasySep CD4+ T cell isolation kit. The absence of prior SARS-CoV-2 infection in healthy vaccine recipients was confirmed by negative nucleocapsid antibodies before and after vaccination. Library method: the immunoSEQ multiplex PCR assay. TCRdb re-hosts the immuneACCESS table, in-frame sequences only. Its copies lack some clones; in the studies checked, an unresolved V gene accounts for under half of them, and the cause for the rest is not known. A total of around 19,000 clones appear in this sample, under 75% of them only once. The ten most abundant clones make up 9.1% of the sample.

No antigen is known for these receptors. The starting material was CD4+ T cells from PBMCs cultured with HCoV-NL63 spike peptides, obtained before COVID-19 vaccination. The meaning of the sample's cell subset or site label: HCoV-NL63 spike overlapping peptide pool stimulation. Receptors were obtained from a human donor who received a COVID-19 vaccine.

V usage is TRBV12-3 or TRBV12-4 and J usage is TRBJ2-1, with D perhaps matching TRBD2 (6 bases). V lost 7 bases to trimming and J lost 4 bases, with 11 bases between them. The CDR3 is 13 amino acids. The CDR3 loop reads CASNQRGYNEQFF. The CDR3, as DNA: TGTGCCAGCAATCAACGGGGGTACAATGAGCAGTTCTTC.

V gene TRBV29-1 combines with J gene TRBJ1-2; tentatively, D is TRBD1 (5 bases). The length of the CDR3 is 11 residues. V was shortened by 7 bases and J by 1 base, with 7 bases between the two germline ends. Germline V CDR1 and CDR2: SQVTM, ANQGSEA. The chain's CDR3 is CSAGDNYGYTF. CDR3 nucleotide sequence: TGCAGCGCGGGGGATAACTATGGCTACACCTTC.

The chain joins TRBV18 to TRBJ1-1, with 7 bases matching TRBD1. V shed 8 bases and J 4 bases; nucleotides not matched to a gene: 7. The CDR3 sequence is 13 residues long. The V gene's germline CDR1 is KGHSH and CDR2 LQKENI. The CDR3 spells CASRTGVSTEAFF. The CDR3 nucleotides are TGTGCCAGCCGAACAGGGGTATCCACTGAAGCTTTCTTT.

This clone was seen a single time. One end of the junction fails to match germline, which may point to a read error. The chain joins TRBV5-1 to TRBJ2-2, with a possible D match to TRBD2 (5 bases). The CDR3 is made up of 14 amino acids. Germline CDR1 and CDR2: SGHRS and YFSETQ. CDR3 coding DNA: TGCGCCAGCACCTTGGACTTCCCTTCCCGGGAGCTGTTTTTT. It translates to CASTLDFPSRELFF.

The J gene is TRBJ1-5, the V gene TRBV6-5; D remains unclear. Trimming cost V 5 bases and J 4 bases, with 9 bases left between them. The germline V gene has CDR1 MNHEY and CDR2 SVGAGI. The CDR3 loop spans 13 amino acids. The CDR3 bases are TGTGCCAGCAGTCACACCCTAAATCAGCCCCAGCATTTT. Its translation: CASSHTLNQPQHF.

CDR3 sequence reads: CASSPAAGGQETQYF. The CDR3 coding sequence is TGTGCCAGCTCACCCGCGGCTGGGGGCCAAGAGACCCAGTACTTC. The chain couples TRBV18 to TRBJ2-5, with D possibly being TRBD1 or TRBD2 (5 bases each). The V end lost 3 bases, the J end lost 1 base, and 12 bases lay between the germline ends. CDR1 is KGHSH, CDR2 LQKENI, per germline. This CDR3 is built from 15 residues.

The J gene is TRBJ1-4, the V gene TRBV12-3 or TRBV12-4; a possible D gene is TRBD1 (6 bases). The length of the CDR3 is 13 residues. V gave up 7 bases and J gave up 5 bases, with 11 bases separating them. The CDR3 bases are TGTGCCAGCAAGGGGGGCTGGAATGAAAAACTGTTTTTT. Amino acids: CASKGGWNEKLFF.

This clone was detected only a few times. This chain uses TRBV6-4 with TRBJ2-2; D unresolved. The CDR3 spans 13 residues. Germline V lookup: CDR1 MRHNA, CDR2 SNTAGT. V dropped 2 bases and J dropped 3 bases, with 4 bases sitting between them. DNA of the CDR3: TGTGCCAGCAGTGACAGGGACACCGGGGAGCTGTTTTTT. Protein product: CASSDRDTGELFF.

This chain links TRBV9 with TRBJ2-1; D possibly corresponds to TRBD2 (6 bases). Looked up from germline, CDR1 is SGDLS and CDR2 is YYNGEE. The CDR3 totals 16 residues. The ends were cut back, 4 bases at V and 0 bases at J, with 14 bases in the middle. The CDR3 protein is CASSPERVGSYNEQFF. CDR3 DNA sequence: TGTGCCAGCAGCCCCGAGCGGGTTGGCTCCTACAATGAGCAGTTCTTC.

The V gene is TRBV19, the J gene TRBJ1-1, with 7 bases lining up with TRBD1. This CDR3 is built from 14 residues. V gave up 10 bases and J gave up 1 base; unmatched junction bases: 9. CDR1 is LNHDA and CDR2 is SQIVND in the germline V gene (reference sequence). As DNA, the CDR3 is TGTGCCATCCACGGGGACAGCCAGAACACTGAAGCTTTCTTT. Translated, it gives CAIHGDSQNTEAFF.